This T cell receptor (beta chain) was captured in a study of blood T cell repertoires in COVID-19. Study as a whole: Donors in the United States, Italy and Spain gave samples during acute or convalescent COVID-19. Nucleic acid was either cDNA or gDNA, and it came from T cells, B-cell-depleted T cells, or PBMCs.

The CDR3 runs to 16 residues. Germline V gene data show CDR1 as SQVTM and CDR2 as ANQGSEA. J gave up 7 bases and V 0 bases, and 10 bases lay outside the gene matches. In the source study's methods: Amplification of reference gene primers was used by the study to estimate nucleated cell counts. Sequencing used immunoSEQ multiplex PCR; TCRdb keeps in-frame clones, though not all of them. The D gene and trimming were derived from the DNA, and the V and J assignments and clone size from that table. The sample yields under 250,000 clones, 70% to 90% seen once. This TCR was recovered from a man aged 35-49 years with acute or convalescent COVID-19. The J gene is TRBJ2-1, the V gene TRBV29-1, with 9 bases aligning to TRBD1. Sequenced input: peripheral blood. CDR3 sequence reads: CSVEEVWDRDMNEQFF. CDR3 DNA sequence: TGCAGCGTTGAAGAAGTCTGGGACAGGGACATGAATGAGCAGTTCTTC.